This T cell receptor beta chain was captured by sequencing in a study of T cells in Graves' hyperthyroidism and ophthalmopathy. This clonotype was seen at least ten times. Its antigen remains unidentified. The investigators amplified TCR beta CDR3 regions from RNA transcripts. RT-PCR in the first round (using the HTBI primer set) targeted the TCR CDR3. TCRdb used MiXCR to reprocess the multiplex PCR reads, holding one entry per CDR3 protein. The sample lists about 400,000 distinct CDR3 sequences, 14% to 15% seen once, with 30% to 35% in the top ten. Losses at the gene ends were 3 bases for V and 7 bases for J; bases not matched to a gene: 6. The CDR3 length is 15 residues. CDR1 is KGHSH, CDR2 LQKENI, per germline. If no ophthalmopathy progression occurred within 18 months, Graves' hyperthyroidism was stable. Patients showing uncontrolled infection, other autoimmune disease, pregnancy or lactation were ineligible.

Study-wide results and limits: Blood shared most expanded thyroid clonotypes above 0.001. Ophthalmopathy was distinguished from stable hyperthyroidism by 13 V-J signatures.

This chain uses TRBV18 with TRBJ2-1; 10 bases fit TRBD2. The sequencing sample was made of blood. This TCR was recovered from a woman in her twenties or thirties with Graves' hyperthyroidism. In DNA, the CDR3 is TGTGCCAGCTCACCTATGTCTAGCGGGAGAAATGAGCAGTTCTTC. Encoded protein: CASSPMSSGRNEQFF.